This TCR beta chain was captured in a study of OX40 agonist ivuxolimab in advanced cancers. Study-wide context: Patients received the agonistic anti-OX40 (CD134) antibody ivuxolimab. Head and neck, renal cell, melanoma or hepatocellular carcinoma were the cancers that dose-escalation patients had. Patients were 82.7% male with ages roughly 20 to 85, mean about 60. Study-wide points: Low normalized clonal expansion also occurred in some nonresponding patients.

Trimming took off 6 bases at V and 9 bases at J, with 18 bases between the two ends. Per the germline V gene, CDR1 is SGHDN and CDR2 is FVKESK. This CDR3 is built from 14 residues. Produced via immunoSEQ multiplex PCR; TCRdb's table is partial and in-frame only. The sample lists approximately 68,000 clones, more than 75% occurring once. On this clone: The antigen is undetermined.

Specimen: CD4+ or CD8+ T cells sorted from blood, collected in a trial of the OX40 agonist ivuxolimab. The chain employs TRBV14 and TRBJ1-3; no clear D. The source of this sequence is an adult with an advanced solid tumor such as melanoma, head and neck, liver or kidney cancer. The CDR3 nucleotides read TGTGCCAGCAGACGAAAAATCGGGGAAGGCACCATATATTTT. As protein: CASRRKIGEGTIYF.